This TCR beta chain was sequenced for a study of blood T cells in healthy people across ages. Study-level information: There was about one barcoded beta molecule captured by template switching per two T cells.

This clonotype was recorded a few times. Antigen unknown. Study-level findings and limits: Diversity estimates drawn from one million T cells were deemed underestimates.

With a J-beta primer mix and a sample-barcoded 5' primer, a second PCR ran about 6 to 11 cycles. A minimum of 2.5 million CDR3-containing paired-end reads was obtained for each sample. TCRdb fed the 5' RACE reads into MiXCR, producing one record per CDR3 protein. The sample yields approximately 940,000 distinct CDR3 sequences, roughly 48% seen once. The germline V gene encodes CDR1 MGHDK and CDR2 SYGVNS. The CDR3 contains 15 residues. V lost 1 base, J lost 0 bases, and 7 bases lay in between. The chain uses TRBV25-1 and TRBJ1-3; possibly TRBD1 for D (5 bases). The source is a man aged 30 to 45 in good health. The source material was blood. CDR3 in DNA: TGTGCCAGCAGTGAATGGGGGGGCTCTGGAAACACCATATATTTT. It specifies CASSEWGGSGNTIYF.